A single TCR beta chain is shown here with its context. This specimen comes from a study of PD-L1 blockade in urothelial cancer. Study-level background: The number of prior chemotherapy regimens per patient was 0 to 3. The authors examined blood 3 weeks (second dose) and 6 weeks after treatment start.

This sample's time point: pretreatment peripheral blood. Synthetic TCR analog templates were added to each PCR reaction. Clones were read by immunoSEQ multiplex PCR, and TCRdb kept only the in-frame ones, dropping some. The table lists 70,000 to 80,000 clones, approximately 80% of them singletons. This CDR3 has 15 residues. From germline, CDR1 is MNHEY and CDR2 SVGAGI. V shed 2 bases, J shed 3 bases, and the junction held 7 bases outside the gene matches. The chain uses TRBV6-5 and TRBJ2-7, with 7 bases that match TRBD1. The material sequenced was PBMCs, taken around atezolizumab (anti-PD-L1) treatment. This clonotype was obtained from a middle-aged man with urothelial cancer. The CDR3 here is CASSYGDRVYYEQYF. Written as DNA, the CDR3 is TGTGCCAGCAGTTACGGAGACAGGGTATACTACGAGCAGTACTTC.